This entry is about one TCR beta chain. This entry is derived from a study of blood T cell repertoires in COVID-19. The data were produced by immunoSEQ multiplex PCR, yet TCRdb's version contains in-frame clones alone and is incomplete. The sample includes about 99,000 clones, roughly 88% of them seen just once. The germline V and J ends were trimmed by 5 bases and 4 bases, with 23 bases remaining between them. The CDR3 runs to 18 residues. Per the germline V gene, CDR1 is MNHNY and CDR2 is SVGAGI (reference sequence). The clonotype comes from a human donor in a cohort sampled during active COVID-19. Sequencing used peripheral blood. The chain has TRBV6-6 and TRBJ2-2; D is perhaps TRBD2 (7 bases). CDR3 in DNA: TGTGCCAGCAGTCGACGAGGGGGTGGCGGGGGCCGCACCGGGGAGCTGTTTTTT. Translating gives CASSRRGGGGGRTGELFF.